The entry below describes one T cell receptor (beta chain). Its antigen is unknown. This record belongs to a study of cytomegalovirus exposure and HLA in healthy donors. Trimming removed 5 bases from V and 7 bases from J, with 14 bases in between. Germline values: CDR1 SGHVS, CDR2 FQNEAQ. This CDR3 spans 13 amino acids. Researchers ran the PCR with 60 Vbeta and 13 Jbeta primers. Data came from immunoSEQ multiplex PCR; TCRdb stores just in-frame clones and leaves some out. The table lists more than 150,000 clones, about four fifths of them singletons. Points from the study as a whole: The likely explanation for a cluster of highly shared sequence variants was sequencing artifact. Later analysis reportedly placed an Asian-associated ancestry cluster below the approximately 650-donor mean in N-insertions.

This chain links TRBV7-8 with TRBJ1-2, with D possibly being TRBD1 (6 bases). Sequencing used PBMCs. The TCR originated in a woman younger than 45 in good health and CMV-seronegative. The CDR3 protein is CASSTRGAGGYTF. The CDR3 DNA follows: TGTGCCAGCAGCACCCGGGGGGCGGGTGGCTACACCTTC.